The 14 T cell receptor beta chains presented below share a single source sample, sequenced in a study of blood T cells in healthy people across ages (dated by TCRdb to about 2015). Libraries were built with 5' RACE. Sequencing was carried out with an Illumina HiSeq 2500. A second roughly 6 to 11 cycle PCR used a sample-barcoded 5' primer and a J-beta primer mix. TCRdb reran the public reads through fastp at Q25 and MiXCR, keeping productive beta chains. CDR3 protein duplicates are merged, each entry listing the most common genes and DNA. Within this sample are about 800,000 distinct CDR3 sequences, with about half of them counted one time only. The ten top clones hold 15% to 20% of the sample. The sequenced material came from blood. The receptor set was obtained from a man aged 80 or over in good health.

Of note for this clonotype: An end of the junction does not agree with germline; a read error may underlie this. The chain links TRBV11-3 to TRBJ2-7; 7 bases map to TRBD1. CDR1 SGHNT and CDR2 YENEEA come from the germline V gene. This CDR3 comprises 16 residues. The chain's CDR3 is CASSSEQTGSNYEQNF. The CDR3 nucleotides are TGTGCCAGCAGCTCCGAGCAGACAGGGAGCAACTACGAGCAGAACTTC.

This clonotype was recorded only once. The rearrangement uses TRBV29-1 and TRBJ2-7, with 9 nucleotides matching TRBD1. Trimming at V came to 7 bases and at J to 0 bases, leaving 4 bases not matched to a gene. The CDR3 extends over 13 amino acids. CDR1 is SQVTM, CDR2 ANQGSEA, per germline. The CDR3 protein is CSGGQGSSYEQYF. The DNA of the CDR3 is TGCAGCGGGGGACAGGGAAGCTCCTACGAGCAGTACTTC.

This clonotype was seen a few times. The V call is TRBV9, the J call TRBJ2-3; D may be TRBD1 or TRBD2 (5 bases each). V shed 0 bases and J shed 1 base, with 9 bases lying between them. Germline V gives CDR1 SGDLS, CDR2 YYNGEE. This CDR3 comprises 15 residues. The CDR3 region is CASSVDGDRTDTQYF. The CDR3 DNA follows: TGTGCCAGCAGCGTAGATGGGGACCGCACAGATACGCAGTATTTT.

This clonotype appeared once. V and J are TRBV27 and TRBJ2-5; 8 nucleotides agree with TRBD2. CDR3 length equals 16 residues. With 4 bases clipped from V and 2 bases from J, the junction kept 9 bases outside the gene matches. Germline V gives CDR1 MNHEY, CDR2 SMNVEV (reference sequence). CDR3 loop: CASSSTGTREQETQYF. CDR3 DNA sequence: TGTGCCAGCAGTTCGACCGGGACTAGGGAACAAGAGACCCAGTACTTC.

This clonotype was seen a few times. The chain couples TRBV6-2 or TRBV6-3 to TRBJ2-4; D remains unclear. There are 14 residues in the CDR3. CDR1 and CDR2 (germline): MNHEY, SVGEGT. Trimming removed 0 bases from V and 0 bases from J, with 3 bases in between. CDR3 DNA sequence: TGTGCCAGCAGTTACTCGACAGCCAAAAACATTCAGTACTTC. It codes for CASSYSTAKNIQYF.

This clonotype has a count of ten or more. The chain employs TRBV11-2 and TRBJ2-7; no clear D. V gave up 0 bases and J gave up 2 bases, with 11 bases separating them. The CDR3 totals 15 residues. Germline V gene lookup returns CDR1 SGHAT and CDR2 FQNNGV. CDR3 sequence (DNA): TGTGCCAGCAGCTTAGAATCACGGGCAACCTACGAGCAGTACTTC. Translated, it gives CASSLESRATYEQYF.

A remark on this clonotype: It may be a read error: a sequence one base away is much more abundant. The genes are TRBV7-2 and TRBJ2-3; D is unresolved. Germline CDR1 reads SGHTA; CDR2 reads FQGNSA. The CDR3 extends over 13 amino acids. The CDR3 protein is CAGSLSPADTQYF. In DNA form, the CDR3 reads TGTGCCGGCAGCTTATCACCCGCGGATACGCAGTATTTT.

This chain links TRBV12-3 or TRBV12-4 with TRBJ2-1, with a possible D match to TRBD1 (5 bases). The V end lost 4 bases, the J end lost 8 bases, and 12 bases lay between the germline ends. The CDR3 extends over 13 amino acids. The CDR3 spells CASSYSGIHEQFF. The CDR3 DNA reads TGTGCCAGCAGTTACTCAGGGATACATGAGCAGTTCTTC.

This rearrangement joins TRBV2 to TRBJ2-7, with D unresolved. This CDR3 is built from 11 residues. V shed 4 bases and J shed 6 bases, with 7 bases lying between them. Germline-derived CDR1 and CDR2 are SNHLY and FYNNEI. CDR3 protein: CASSGRFEQYF. The CDR3 DNA is TGTGCCAGCAGTGGTAGGTTCGAGCAGTACTTC.

The V gene is TRBV20-1, the J gene TRBJ2-7; 7 bases map to TRBD1. CDR1 and CDR2 (germline): DFQATT, SNEGSKA (reference sequence). The V and J ends lost 1 base and 6 bases, in that order; junction bases with no gene match: 9. CDR3 size: 14 residues. CDR3 in amino acids: CSARGDRDYAEQYF. CDR3 DNA sequence: TGCAGTGCTAGAGGCGACAGGGATTACGCCGAGCAGTACTTC.

The chain has TRBV11-2 and TRBJ1-2; TRBD1 might be the D (6 bases). Germline V gene lookup returns CDR1 SGHAT and CDR2 FQNNGV. Trimming pared 2 bases from V and 5 bases from J, leaving 9 bases between. The CDR3 spans 13 residues. The CDR3 DNA reads TGTGCCAGCAGCTTAAACAGGGAATATGGCTACACCTTC. Protein sequence: CASSLNREYGYTF.

At least ten counts were recorded for this clonotype. This chain uses TRBV7-3 with TRBJ2-2; 7 nucleotides match TRBD1. Germline CDR1 and CDR2: SGHTA and FQGTGA. The CDR3 sequence is 15 residues long. With 5 bases clipped from V and 6 bases from J, the junction kept 9 bases outside the gene matches. The DNA of the CDR3 is TGTGCCAGCAGCCCCCACGACAGGGCTCCCGGGGAGCTGTTTTTT. Its translation is CASSPHDRAPGELFF.

Concerning this clonotype: One junction end does not reproduce the germline sequence, and a read error may be involved. The rearrangement uses TRBV5-1 and TRBJ1-4; no firm D call. This CDR3 is 15 amino acids long. The germline gives CDR1 SGHRS, CDR2 YFSETQ. The CDR3 region is CAGSPRAATNEKLFF. CDR3 coding DNA: TGCGCCGGCAGCCCCCGAGCGGCAACTAATGAAAAACTGTTTTTT.

This chain connects TRBV25-1 to TRBJ2-2; 9 bases are shared with TRBD1. Trimming at V came to 3 bases and at J to 5 bases, leaving 7 bases not matched to a gene. This CDR3 is 16 amino acids long. Germline CDR1 is MGHDK and CDR2 is SYGVNS. CDR3 protein: CASSEGQGLKTGELFF. CDR3 coding DNA: TGTGCCAGCAGTGAGGGACAGGGTCTAAAAACCGGGGAGCTGTTTTTT.